This T cell receptor beta chain was documented in a study of cytomegalovirus exposure and HLA in healthy donors. For the study at large: Earlier sequencing of some 180 million T cells yielded nearly 120 million unique TCR beta sequences.

CDR3 length: 16 amino acids. In germline, CDR1 is MNHEY, CDR2 SMNVEV (reference sequence). V gave up 6 bases and J gave up 6 bases, with 21 bases separating them. PCR used 60 Vbeta primers and 13 Jbeta primers. Here immunoSEQ multiplex PCR was the method, and the copy in TCRdb shows in-frame clones only, minus some. The data contain fewer than 95,000 clones, around 85% of them seen just once; the ten biggest clones take up about 7.7%. This clonotype was sampled from a man aged 35 to 55 in good health and CMV-seropositive. This chain connects TRBV27 to TRBJ1-5; D is uncertain. Sequences were obtained from PBMCs. CDR3 DNA sequence: TGTGCCAGCAGACCCGATCAGGCACTGGGTTCTCAGCCCCAGCATTTT. The encoded protein is CASRPDQALGSQPQHF.